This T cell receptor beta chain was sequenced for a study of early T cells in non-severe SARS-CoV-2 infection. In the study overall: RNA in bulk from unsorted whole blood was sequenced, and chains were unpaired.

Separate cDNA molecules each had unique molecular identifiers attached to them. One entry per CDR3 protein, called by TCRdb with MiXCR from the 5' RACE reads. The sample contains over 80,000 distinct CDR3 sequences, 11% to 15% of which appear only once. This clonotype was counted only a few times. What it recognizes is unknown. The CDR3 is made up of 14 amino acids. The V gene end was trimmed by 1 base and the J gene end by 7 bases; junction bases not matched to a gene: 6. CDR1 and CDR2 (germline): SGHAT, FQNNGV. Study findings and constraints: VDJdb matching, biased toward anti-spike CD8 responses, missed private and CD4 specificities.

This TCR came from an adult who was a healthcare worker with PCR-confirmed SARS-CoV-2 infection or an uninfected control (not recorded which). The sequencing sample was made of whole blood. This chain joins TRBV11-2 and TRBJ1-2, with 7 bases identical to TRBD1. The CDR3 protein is CASSLGGGFPGYTF. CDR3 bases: TGTGCCAGCAGCTTAGGAGGGGGCTTCCCTGGCTACACCTTC.